These 27 T cell receptor beta chains share one sample of origin, sequenced in a study of tumor-infiltrating lymphocytes in primary liver carcinoma. Total RNA and DNA came together from approximately 22-30 mg of bulk tissue without cell sorting. Constant-region priming of roughly 490 ng total RNA yielded TCR beta cDNA. ARM-PCR was slightly modified, and three nested multiplex PCR rounds with it gave rise to the TCR beta libraries. Both of the initial two PCR rounds ran for roughly 11 cycles and employed TRBV1-TRBV30 forward primers alongside a C-beta reverse primer. TCRdb redid the calling of the multiplex PCR reads with MiXCR, one entry per CDR3 protein. Among over 100,000 distinct CDR3 sequences listed, roughly 75% were seen once. Sequencing was carried out using tumor-adjacent normal liver tissue. The receptors were sampled from a woman aged 60 to 75 with primary liver carcinoma and hepatitis B virus infection.

This clonotype was seen many times. V gene TRBV6-1 combines with J gene TRBJ1-1, with TRBD1 as a possible D gene (5 bases). CDR1 and CDR2 from the germline V gene are MNHNS and SASEGT. The CDR3 has 13 amino acids. V lost 7 bases and J lost 5, with 14 bases in between. The CDR3 bases are TGTGCCAGCATCGGGGCACGGGGGACTGAAGCTTTCTTT. Protein: CASIGARGTEAFF.

Points on this clonotype: One base away lies a much larger clone, so this may be a sequencing read error. V and J are TRBV6-5 and TRBJ1-1; D is possibly TRBD1 (6 bases). The CDR3 consists of 17 residues. Germline V gene sequence: CDR1 MNHEY, CDR2 SVGAGI. The V end lost 8 bases, the J end lost 1 base, and 23 bases lay between the germline ends. CDR3 DNA sequence: TGTGCCAGCGCTAGAACGGGCAGGGGAGCCCCGAACACTGAAGCTTTCTTT. Protein product: CASARTGRGAPNTEAFF.

This clonotype was seen just once. One end of the junction is discordant with germline, which a read error may explain. The chain joins TRBV12-3 or TRBV12-4 to TRBJ1-2; no firm D call. The CDR3 spans 15 residues. The DNA for the CDR3 is TGTGCCAGCAGTTTATGGATAGGGAAGGGCTATGGCTACGCCTTC. It codes for CASSLWIGKGYGYAF.

The rearrangement uses TRBV11-2 and TRBJ2-1; D might be TRBD2 (6 bases). CDR3 length: 15 amino acids. Trimming stripped 2 bases from V and 6 bases from J, with 14 bases between. Germline V lookup: CDR1 SGHAT, CDR2 FQNNGV. CDR3 in DNA: TGTGCCAGCAGCTTACACAGTAGCGGCTTCAATGAGCAGTTCTTC. Translated, it gives CASSLHSSGFNEQFF. Looking up the rest from reference TRBV11-2 and TRBJ2-1 gives the full variable domain: EAGVAQSPRYKIIEKRQSVAFWCNPISGHATLYWYQQILGQGPKLLIQFQNNGVVDDSQLPKDRFSAERLKGVDSTLKIQPAKLEDSAVYLCASSLHSSGFNEQFFGPGTRLTVL.

Remarks on this clonotype: A junction boundary mismatches the germline segment, possibly from a read error. This sequence joins TRBV5-5 and TRBJ2-2; a weak D match, TRBD2 (6 bases). The CDR3 has 15 amino acids. CDR1 SGHKS and CDR2 YYEKEE come from the germline V gene (reference sequence). The CDR3: CASNFMEGNTRELFF. For the CDR3, the DNA is TGTGCCAGCAACTTTATGGAGGGAAACACCCGGGAGCTGTTTTTT. The full variable domain, with the rest looked up from reference TRBV5-5 and TRBJ2-2, is DAGVTQSPTHLIKTRGQQVTLRCSPISGHKSVSWYQQVLGQGPQFIFQYYEKEERGRGNFPDRFSARQFPNYSSELNVNALLLGDSALYLCASNFMEGNTRELFFGEGSRLTVL.

For this clonotype: At one boundary the junction diverges from the germline segment, which might be a read error. V is TRBV29-1 and J is TRBJ2-7; 7 positions agree with TRBD1. The germline gives CDR1 SQVTM, CDR2 ANQGSEA. CDR3 length: 14 residues. CDR3 coding DNA: TGCAGCGTTGCGGGGACAGCGGCAGCATACGAGCAGTGCTTC. It codes for CSVAGTAAAYEQCF.

A word on this clonotype: A read error may be the cause here, since a much bigger clone is one base away. J is TRBJ2-5 and V is TRBV24-1; 9 nucleotides match TRBD2. V lost 1 base to trimming and J lost 5 bases; unmatched junction nucleotides: 10. Germline assignment: CDR1 KGHDR and CDR2 SFDVKD. This CDR3 region has 17 residues. The DNA of the CDR3 is TGTGCCACCAGTGATTTTTCAGCTAGCGGGATTCCGGAGACCCAGTACTTC. Translating it yields CATSDFSASGIPETQYF.

A word on this clonotype: At one end the junction does not follow the germline gene, possibly because of a read error. This rearrangement joins TRBV29-1 to TRBJ2-5, with 8 nucleotides matching TRBD1. Germline loops: CDR1 SQVTM, CDR2 ANQGSEA. This CDR3 region has 14 residues. The CDR3 region is CSVGGTGAWETRYF. The CDR3 nucleotides read TGCAGCGTTGGCGGGACAGGAGCTTGGGAGACCCGGTACTTC.

This clonotype was recorded many times. The chain employs TRBV12-3 or TRBV12-4 and TRBJ2-1, with 10 nucleotides matching TRBD2. The ends lost 5 bases at V and 7 bases at J; junction bases unmatched: 11. The CDR3 sequence is 16 residues long. The CDR3 reads CASSPRSGRAGNEQFF. Written as DNA, the CDR3 is TGTGCCAGCAGTCCCAGGAGCGGGAGGGCCGGGAATGAGCAGTTCTTC.

Comments on this clonotype: Its ends do not fully match the called genes, so a read error is possible. V gene TRBV29-1 combines with J gene TRBJ1-1, with D tentatively TRBD1 (6 bases). Germline V gene data show CDR1 as SQVTM and CDR2 as ANQGSEA. The CDR3 loop spans 13 amino acids. CDR3 protein: CSARTETKTEGFF. In DNA, the CDR3 is TGCAGCGCCAGGACAGAAACGAAGACTGAAGGTTTCTTT.

A note on this clonotype: A much larger clone is a single base away; this may be a read error. The gene calls are TRBV30 and TRBJ2-3; D is tentatively TRBD1 or TRBD2 (5 bases each). This CDR3 region has 14 residues. The V gene lost 2 bases and the J gene lost 5 bases, with 14 bases spanning the gap. Germline V lookup: CDR1 GTSNPN, CDR2 SVGIG (reference sequence). CDR3 loop: CAWSKGLGVDTQYF. The CDR3 bases are TGTGCCTGGAGTAAGGGGCTCGGGGTAGATACGCAGTATTTT.

The rearrangement links TRBV4-1 to TRBJ2-4, with D possibly being TRBD2 (5 bases). This CDR3 is built from 16 residues. CDR1 MGHRA and CDR2 YSYEKL come from the germline V gene. Trimming pared 0 bases from V and 11 bases from J, leaving 20 bases between. CDR3 nucleotide sequence: TGCGCCAGCAGCCAAGATCAACCCCAGCCGGTGAGGGTTCAGTACTTC. This translates into CASSQDQPQPVRVQYF.

Worth noting for this clonotype: An end of the junction does not agree with germline; a read error may underlie this. The gene calls are TRBV29-1 and TRBJ2-1, with 11 bases aligning to TRBD2. Germline V gene data show CDR1 as SQVTM and CDR2 as ANQGSEA. This CDR3 is 14 amino acids long. DNA for the CDR3: TGCAACGTTATCTCCCTAGCGGGAGGTTTTGAGCAGTTCTTC. It yields the protein CNVISLAGGFEQFF.

Of note for this clonotype: At one end the junction does not follow the germline gene, possibly because of a read error. CDR3 in amino acids: CARSPFPTPTAGDEQFF. CDR3 sequence (DNA): TGTGCCAGGAGCCCCTTCCCCACCCCGACCGCGGGGGATGAGCAATTCTTC. The chain links TRBV11-2 to TRBJ2-1, with TRBD2 matching 7 bases. The CDR3 runs 17 residues. Germline values: CDR1 SGHAT, CDR2 FQNNGV.

Comment on this clonotype: No conserved phenylalanine or tryptophan is present at the end of the CDR3, so a read error is the likely explanation. The gene calls are TRBV4-2 and TRBJ2-3; 8 bases fit TRBD2. The CDR3 length is 17 residues. Germline values: CDR1 LGHNA, CDR2 YNFKEQ. CDR3 amino acids: CASSQDGATSETDTQYS. In nucleotides, the CDR3 is TGTGCTAGCAGCCAAGATGGGGCGACTAGCGAGACAGATACGCAGTATTCT.

A note on this clonotype: Germline and junction disagree at one end, which may indicate a read error. This chain connects TRBV12-3 or TRBV12-4 to TRBJ1-1, with a possible D match to TRBD1 (5 bases). The length of the CDR3 is 14 residues. CDR3 sequence: CASSSWGVRTEALF. The CDR3 DNA reads as TGTGCCAGCAGTTCATGGGGGGTAAGGACTGAAGCTCTCTTT.

Turning to this clonotype: One end of the junction fails to match germline, which may point to a read error. This chain connects TRBV11-2 to TRBJ2-2; D may be TRBD2 (5 bases). The germline V gene has CDR1 SGHAT and CDR2 FQNNGV. The CDR3 extends over 13 amino acids. The CDR3 region is CASSSVWAGKLFF. The CDR3 coding sequence is TGTGCCAGCAGCTCTGTATGGGCCGGGAAGCTGTTTTTT.

For this clonotype: One end of the junction varies from germline; a read error may be responsible. The chain carries TRBV6-2 or TRBV6-3 and TRBJ2-7; the D is unclear. The CDR3 is 14 amino acids. The V gene's germline CDR1 is MNHEY and CDR2 SVGEGT. CDR3 DNA: TGTGTCAGCAGTTTGTACACCGGGTCCTACGAGCAGTACTTC. It yields the protein CVSSLYTGSYEQYF.

This clonotype was observed a handful of times. A read error may be the cause here, since a much bigger clone is one base away. The rearrangement links TRBV7-9 to TRBJ1-2; D is ambiguous. Germline V gives CDR1 SEHNR, CDR2 FQNEAQ (reference sequence). The V end was cut by 0 bases, the J end by 5 bases, with 7 bases between. The length of the CDR3 is 13 residues. The DNA for the CDR3 is TGTGCCAGCAGCTTAGCACCCCAATATGGCTACACCTTC. This encodes CASSLAPQYGYTF.

The chain joins TRBV6-5 to TRBJ1-4; tentative D call: TRBD1 (5 bases). This CDR3 contains 12 residues. The germline V gene encodes CDR1 MNHEY and CDR2 SVGAGI. The V gene lost 10 bases and the J gene lost 11 bases, with 17 bases spanning the gap. The CDR3 bases are TGTGCCAACATCGGGACTGCGGATAAACTGTTTTTT. It yields the protein CANIGTADKLFF.

This clonotype was observed many times. This chain links TRBV28 with TRBJ2-1, with 11 bases identical to TRBD2. Germline V gives CDR1 MDHEN, CDR2 SYDVKM. Trimming at V came to 10 bases and at J to 10 bases, leaving 15 bases not matched to a gene. The CDR3 has 15 amino acids. CDR3 region: CATVTETSGIVEQFF. For the CDR3, the DNA is TGTGCCACCGTGACAGAGACTAGCGGGATAGTAGAGCAGTTCTTC. Based on the CDR3 plus reference TRBV28 and TRBJ2-1, the full variable domain is DVKVTQSSRYLVKRTGEKVFLECVQDMDHENMFWYRQDPGLGLRLIYFSYDVKMKEKGDIPEGYSVSREKKERFSLILESASTNQTSMYLCATVTETSGIVEQFFGPGTRLTVL.

This clonotype was detected many times. J is TRBJ2-2 and V is TRBV6-4; 11 bases are shared with TRBD1. CDR1 is MRHNA and CDR2 is SNTAGT in the germline V gene. This CDR3 comprises 14 residues. V lost 8 bases, J lost 3 bases, and 2 bases stayed unmatched. The CDR3 reads CASRTGGDTGELFF. In DNA, the CDR3 is TGTGCCAGCCGGACAGGGGGCGACACCGGGGAGCTGTTTTTT.

Remarks on this clonotype: One base away lies a much larger clone, so this may be a sequencing read error. This chain uses TRBV28 with TRBJ2-7; D might be TRBD1 (6 bases). This CDR3 has 14 amino acids. With 10 bases removed from V and 1 base from J, the gap between germline ends came to 17 bases. Germline V gene sequence: CDR1 MDHEN, CDR2 SYDVKM. The DNA of the CDR3 is TGTGCCACCCACGAGCAGGGGCGATCCTACGAGCAGTACTTC. Its translation: CATHEQGRSYEQYF.

As concerns this clonotype: Just one base apart from a much larger clone, this may be a read error. The rearrangement joins TRBV7-9 to TRBJ2-2, with TRBD2 matching over 7 bases. Germline CDR1 is SEHNR and CDR2 is FQNEAQ (reference sequence). V lost 4 bases to trimming and J lost 6 bases; unmatched junction nucleotides: 14. This CDR3 comprises 17 residues. In DNA, the CDR3 is TGTGCCAGCAGCTATAGACCGGGACTAACATTACCCGGGGAGCTGTTTTTT. It encodes CASSYRPGLTLPGELFF.

This clonotype showed up many times. DNA for the CDR3: TGTGCCACCCTGCAGGGCAGGAACTACAATGAGCAGTTCTTC. It encodes CATLQGRNYNEQFF. The chain links TRBV28 to TRBJ2-1, with D tentatively TRBD1 (5 bases). The CDR3 has 14 amino acids. CDR1 is MDHEN and CDR2 is SYDVKM in the germline V gene. Trimming left V 10 bases short and J 3 bases short, with 16 bases between.

In its sample, this clonotype is medium-sized. The chain carries TRBV11-2 and TRBJ2-5; D gene ambiguous. V lost 1 base, J lost 4 bases, and 7 bases lay in between. This CDR3 is built from 13 residues. Germline CDR1 SGHAT, CDR2 FQNNGV. The DNA for the CDR3 is TGTGCCAGCAGCTTAGGGCTAGGAGAGACCCAGTACTTC. It yields the protein CASSLGLGETQYF.

Details on this clonotype: Mismatch with germline at one junction end may stem from a read error. The V call is TRBV28, the J call TRBJ2-3; no reliable D call. This CDR3 spans 14 amino acids. Germline V gene lookup returns CDR1 MDHEN and CDR2 SYDVKM. CDR3 nucleotide sequence: TGTGCCAACAGTTTTGTGTATTACATAGATACGCAGTATTTT. The encoded protein is CANSFVYYIDTQYF. Filled out from reference TRBV28 and TRBJ2-3, the complete variable domain reads DVKVTQSSRYLVKRTGEKVFLECVQDMDHENMFWYRQDPGLGLRLIYFSYDVKMKEKGDIPEGYSVSREKKERFSLILESASTNQTSMYLCANSFVYYIDTQYFGPGTRLTVL.